The subject of this entry is one TCR beta chain. This clonotype was observed at least ten times. Which antigen it targets is not known. The sample holds no much larger clone one base away, and base qualities are not on file. Measured from the cysteine to the phenylalanine, the CDR3 is 14 residues long. Only the CDR3 portion is preserved as DNA: 42 bases, with reading frame beginning at the first base. CDR1 is given as LNHDA and CDR2 as SQIVND, both from the germline V gene (reference sequence). A distance of 14 bases separates the germline ends of V and J, which lose 8 bases and 1 base respectively. PBMCs were isolated by Ficoll-Paque density gradient centrifugation. These data come from a study of T-cell memory formation after mild COVID-19 (dated by TCRdb to about 2021). For context, the study as a whole: TCR sequence clusters from the two donors were largely donor specific. In two donors, T-cell clones that expanded and contracted after mild COVID-19 were tracked by sequencing TCRalpha and TCRbeta repertoires over time. The cohort comprised two young, previously healthy adult volunteers, one female and one male.

General findings and caveats noted by the study authors: Balanced CD4/CD8 phenotypes were observed for clones contracting from day 15 to 85, whereas a bias towards CD4+ was observed for a second wave of clones expanding from day 15 to 37. Some responding clones were detected in pre-infection memory, suggesting pre-existing cross-reactive memory T cells joined the SARS-CoV-2 response. The second-wave clones that peaked on day 37 were not confirmed to be SARS-CoV-2 specific. Contracting CD4+ clones appeared mostly in the CM and EM memory subsets, whereas CD8+ clones were enriched in EMRA. Only a couple of mild cases were covered by the study, and larger cohorts that include severe cases with pre-infection samples were considered necessary.

The sequencer was an Illumina NovaSeq 6000. TCRalpha and TCRbeta cDNA libraries were constructed by 5'RACE with constant-segment primers, with sample barcodes and unique molecular identifiers being introduced. Trizol reagent was used to extract RNA from every sample. Library amplification was performed in two PCR steps, and a second sample barcode and Illumina TruSeq adapters were introduced in the second step. Libraries were sequenced on an Illumina NovaSeq with 2 x 150 bp paired-end reads. Per the authors' processing: The reads were demultiplexed and collapsed into UMI-guided consensus sequences using migec v1.2.7. Using mixcr v2.1.11, UMI consensuses were aligned to TRA and TRB V and J templates and then assembled into clonotypes. A clonotype was counted as expanded or contracted only when both edgeR and NoisET called the clonotype significant, with the noise models trained on biological replicates. edgeR calls used a false discovery rate-adjusted p below 0.01 and a log2 fold-change threshold of 1. As an exploratory analysis of dynamics, PCA with hierarchical clustering was applied to max-normalized trajectories of the 1000 most abundant clonotypes. Separately sequenced CD4+ and CD8+ repertoires were used to assign the CD4 or CD8 phenotype of responding clones. The raw public reads went through TCRdb reprocessing: fastp at Q25, MiXCR clone calling, in-frame beta chains kept. Entries are consolidated by CDR3 protein sequence, retaining the most common genes and DNA. The V and J calls were determined by TCRdb, not by the authors. This sample is represented by a few hundred thousand distinct CDR3 sequences; over 7% of them were singletons. The ten largest clonotypes hold roughly 23% of the sample.

Here the chain combines TRBV19 and TRBJ1-1, with TRBD1 tentatively as D gene (6 bases match). The specimen sequenced was PBMCs or a T cell subset sorted from them (not recorded which). The origin of this receptor is a man aged 18 to 30 who had mild COVID-19 (a few samples of this study predate the infection). The sample titles of this study are shuffled in the database, so cell type and time point are left out; the donor was told from shared clones. The DNA reads as follows: TGTGCCAGTCGCCTTGGGGACAAGAACACTGAAGCTTTCTTT. This yields the protein CASRLGDKNTEAFF. With the rest looked up from the reference TRBV19 and TRBJ1-1 genes rather than sequenced, the full variable domain is DGGITQSPKYLFRKEGQNVTLSCEQNLNHDAMYWYRQDPGQGLRLIYYSQIVNDFQKGDIAEGYSVSREKKESFPLTVTSAQKNPTAFYLCASRLGDKNTEAFFGQGTRLTVV.